The source of this T cell receptor (beta chain) is a study of blood T cell repertoires in COVID-19. Germline CDR1 reads LGHDT; CDR2 reads YNNKEL (reference sequence). V was cut by 4 bases and J by 1 base, with 13 bases left in between. There are 15 residues in the CDR3. Only in-frame clones appear in the TCRdb table, and some are missing; sequencing was by immunoSEQ multiplex PCR. There are fewer than 450,000 clones in the sample; 90% occur only once, and about 0.57% lies in the top ten. Sequencing was carried out using PBMCs or T cells enriched from blood (not recorded which). The source of this sequence is a man younger than 35 who had recovered from COVID-19. V gene TRBV3-1 (or the pseudogene TRBV3-2) combines with J gene TRBJ1-1; D might be TRBD1 (5 bases). In DNA form, the CDR3 reads TGTGCCAGCAGCCGCCAGGGTGCGGCGAACACTGAAGCTTTCTTT. Protein sequence: CASSRQGAANTEAFF.